The next 5 T cell receptor beta chains were all read from a single sample in a study of memory CD4+ T cells and cytomegalovirus serostatus. Single viable CD3+CD4+CD8-CD45RO+ cells were sorted as the memory CD4+ T cells. TCRdb's table, derived via immunoSEQ multiplex PCR, lists solely in-frame clones and lacks some. The sample yields about 38,000 clones, 79% seen once. The specimen sequenced was memory CD4+ T cells from blood. The receptors here all came from an adult in good health and CMV-seropositive.

This clone was recorded once. The V call is TRBV7-6, the J call TRBJ2-1; 7 nucleotides line up with TRBD2. This CDR3 has 15 amino acids. Trimming removed 5 bases from V and 4 bases from J; junction bases left unmatched: 8. Germline V gene data show CDR1 as SGHVS and CDR2 as FNYEAQ. This CDR3 is CASSPGGSGYNEQFF. CDR3 DNA: TGTGCCAGCAGCCCAGGCGGTAGCGGGTACAATGAGCAGTTCTTC.

This clone was seen a handful of times. The rearrangement links TRBV7-8 to TRBJ2-2; the D gene is possibly TRBD1 (5 bases). The CDR3 is 16 amino acids. V dropped 1 base and J dropped 1 base, with 10 bases sitting between them. Germline CDR1 SGHVS, CDR2 FQNEAQ. The chain's CDR3 is CASSLEGAMNTGELFF. In DNA form, the CDR3 reads TGTGCCAGCAGCTTAGAAGGGGCTATGAACACCGGGGAGCTGTTTTTT.

The chain recombines TRBV7-9 with TRBJ2-3; 9 bases match TRBD2. V trimming: 1 base; J trimming: 4 bases; junction bases outside the gene matches: 3. CDR1 and CDR2 (germline): SEHNR, FQNEAQ (reference sequence). CDR3 length: 15 residues. CDR3 coding DNA: TGTGCCAGCAGCTTAGGGACTAGCGTATCAGATACGCAGTATTTT. Translation: CASSLGTSVSDTQYF.

This rearrangement joins TRBV5-5 to TRBJ1-5, with 7 bases lining up with TRBD1. The germline V gene encodes CDR1 SGHKS and CDR2 YYEKEE (reference sequence). This CDR3 comprises 15 residues. Trimming removed 4 bases from V and 3 bases from J; junction bases left unmatched: 7. The CDR3: CASSLTGQANQPQHF. In nucleotides, the CDR3 is TGTGCCAGCAGCCTGACAGGGCAGGCCAATCAGCCCCAGCATTTT.

V and J are TRBV7-6 and TRBJ1-4; D possibly corresponds to TRBD1 (6 bases). V lost 5 bases and J lost 7, with 17 bases in between. Germline V gene sequence: CDR1 SGHVS, CDR2 FNYEAQ. CDR3 length equals 15 residues. CDR3 sequence reads: CASSQNGGSGEKLFF. In nucleotides, the CDR3 is TGTGCCAGCAGCCAAAACGGGGGCTCGGGTGAAAAACTGTTTTTT.